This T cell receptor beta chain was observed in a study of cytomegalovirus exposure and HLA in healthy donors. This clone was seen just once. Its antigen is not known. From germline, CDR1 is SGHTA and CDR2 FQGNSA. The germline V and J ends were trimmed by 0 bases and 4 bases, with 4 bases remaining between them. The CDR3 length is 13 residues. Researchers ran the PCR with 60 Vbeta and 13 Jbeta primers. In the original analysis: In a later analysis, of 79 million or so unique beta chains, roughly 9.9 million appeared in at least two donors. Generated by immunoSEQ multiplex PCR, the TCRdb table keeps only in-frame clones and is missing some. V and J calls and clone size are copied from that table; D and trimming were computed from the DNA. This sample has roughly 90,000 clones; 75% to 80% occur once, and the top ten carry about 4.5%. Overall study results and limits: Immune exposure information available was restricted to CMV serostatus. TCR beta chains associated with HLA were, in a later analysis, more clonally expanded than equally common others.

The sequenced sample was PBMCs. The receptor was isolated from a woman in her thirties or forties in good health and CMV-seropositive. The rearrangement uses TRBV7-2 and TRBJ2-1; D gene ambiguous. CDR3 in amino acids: CASSLAQYNEQFF. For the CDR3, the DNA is TGTGCCAGCAGCTTAGCACAATACAATGAGCAGTTCTTC.